Below are 31 T cell receptor beta chains sequenced from a single sample in a study of early T cells in non-severe SARS-CoV-2 infection. A single record per CDR3 protein comes from TCRdb applying MiXCR to the 5' RACE reads. The sample carries over 20,000 distinct CDR3 sequences, about 4.4% recorded once. The specimen was whole blood. The receptors stem from an adult who was a healthcare worker with PCR-confirmed SARS-CoV-2 infection or an uninfected control (not recorded which).

The gene calls are TRBV18 and TRBJ1-1, with a weak D call TRBD1 (5 bases). Trimming removed 3 bases from V and 5 bases from J, with 10 bases in between. The CDR3 is made up of 13 amino acids. CDR1 and CDR2 from the germline V gene are KGHSH and LQKENI. CDR3 region: CASSPQGYTEAFF. The CDR3 DNA sequence: TGTGCCAGCTCACCGCAGGGATATACTGAAGCTTTCTTT.

The V gene is TRBV7-9, the J gene TRBJ2-3, with D possibly matching TRBD2 (6 bases). Trimming took 1 base from V and 2 from J, leaving 13 bases between them. CDR1 is SEHNR and CDR2 is FQNEAQ in the germline V gene (reference sequence). There are 16 residues in the CDR3. The CDR3 DNA sequence: TGTGCCAGCAGCTTAGGAGGGCGGGACGACACAGATACGCAGTATTTT. It is translated as CASSLGGRDDTDTQYF. The full variable domain, in which reference TRBV7-9 and TRBJ2-3 provide the parts outside the CDR3, is DTGVSQNPRHKITKRGQNVTFRCDPISEHNRLYWYRQTLGQGPEFLTYFQNEAQLEKSRLLSDRFSAERPKGSFSTLEIQRTEQGDSAMYLCASSLGGRDDTDTQYFGPGTRLTVL.

This clonotype was found many times. CDR3 DNA: TGCAGTGCTAAACGGGGCAGGGACACTGAAGCTTTCTTT. This sequence encodes CSAKRGRDTEAFF. The rearrangement uses TRBV20-1 and TRBJ1-1; D perhaps matches TRBD1 (5 bases). The CDR3 loop spans 13 amino acids. Germline CDR1 reads DFQATT; CDR2 reads SNEGSKA (reference sequence). Trimming removed 4 bases from V and 3 bases from J, with 12 bases in between.

This clonotype was recorded at least ten times. The chain employs TRBV20-1 and TRBJ2-3; D may be TRBD1 (6 bases). Germline CDR1 is DFQATT and CDR2 is SNEGSKA (reference sequence). CDR3 length: 11 amino acids. Trimming shortened V by 5 bases and J by 7 bases, and 10 bases separated the two germline ends. Written as DNA, the CDR3 is TGCAGTGCTCCCACAGGGTATACGCAGTATTTT. Translated: CSAPTGYTQYF.

This clonotype has more than one count but fewer than ten. The chain links TRBV18 to TRBJ2-1; a weak D match, TRBD2 (7 bases). V was cut by 4 bases and J by 12 bases, with 22 bases left in between. The CDR3 spans 15 residues. Germline V gene data show CDR1 as KGHSH and CDR2 as LQKENI. CDR3 residues: CASSLGGRAGGWQFF. CDR3 nucleotide sequence: TGTGCCAGCTCACTGGGGGGGCGCGCAGGAGGATGGCAGTTCTTC. The full variable domain, rest sourced from reference TRBV18 and TRBJ2-1, is NAGVMQNPRHLVRRRGQEARLRCSPMKGHSHVYWYRQLPEEGLKFMVYLQKENIIDESGMPKERFSAEFPKEGPSILRIQQVVRGDSAAYFCASSLGGRAGGWQFFGPGTRLTVL.

Ten or more counts support this clonotype. J is TRBJ2-7 and V is TRBV12-5; perhaps D is TRBD1 or TRBD2 (6 bases each). With 0 bases removed from V and 2 bases from J, the gap between germline ends came to 11 bases. CDR1 is LGHNT, CDR2 FRNRAP, per germline. This CDR3 is built from 15 residues. CDR3 protein: CASGLVHGGAYEQYF. In DNA form, the CDR3 reads TGTGCTAGTGGTTTGGTACACGGGGGCGCCTACGAGCAGTACTTC.

This clonotype was seen more than once but under ten times. V usage is TRBV9 and J usage is TRBJ2-1; no clear D. Trimming stripped 4 bases from V and 5 bases from J, with 13 bases between. CDR3 length: 14 amino acids. Germline V gene sequence: CDR1 SGDLS, CDR2 YYNGEE. The DNA for the CDR3 is TGTGCCAGCAGCCCCCAGCAGGAAAACAATGAGCAGTTCTTC. This gives the protein CASSPQQENNEQFF.

The V and J genes are TRBV7-2 and TRBJ2-5; the D call may be TRBD1 or TRBD2 (6 bases each). Germline assignment: CDR1 SGHTA and CDR2 FQGNSA. The CDR3 totals 17 residues. V shed 5 bases and J shed 1 base, with 20 bases lying between them. The DNA for the CDR3 is TGTGCCAGCAGCCTCGCTTCGGGGGCAGCCGGCCAAGAGACCCAGTACTTC. Its translation is CASSLASGAAGQETQYF.

This clonotype was counted many times. The chain employs TRBV7-2 and TRBJ2-3; D possibly corresponds to TRBD2 (7 bases). Between the trimmed V and J ends, which lost 0 bases and 5 bases, there was a span of 15 bases. This CDR3 region has 16 residues. Germline lookup yields CDR1 SGHTA and CDR2 FQGNSA. CDR3 sequence reads: CASSLAGGASGDTQYF. DNA of the CDR3: TGTGCCAGCAGCTTAGCTGGGGGGGCATCAGGAGATACGCAGTATTTT.

This clonotype was counted many times. J is TRBJ2-1 and V is TRBV5-1; 12 bases fit TRBD2. The CDR3 spans 16 residues. Germline V gene sequence: CDR1 SGHRS, CDR2 YFSETQ. V lost 4 bases and J lost 7; bases outside the gene matches: 9. The CDR3 nucleotides are TGCGCCAGCAGCACGGTCCGACTAGCGGGAGTAAATGAGCAGTTCTTC. Translation gives CASSTVRLAGVNEQFF.

This clonotype was counted many times. The CDR3 loop reads CASSYRGHGYTF. CDR3 coding DNA: TGTGCCAGCAGTTACAGGGGGCATGGCTACACCTTC. The chain carries TRBV6-5 and TRBJ1-2; 7 bases match TRBD1. The CDR3 runs to 12 residues. Trimming took 2 bases from V and 6 from J; bases not matched to a gene: 0. Germline CDR1 is MNHEY and CDR2 is SVGAGI.

The sample holds many counts of this clonotype. The rearrangement uses TRBV7-7 and TRBJ2-3, with 9 bases matching TRBD2. The CDR3 sequence is 15 residues long. V trimming: 3 bases; J trimming: 3 bases; junction bases outside the gene matches: 4. Germline V gives CDR1 SSHAT, CDR2 FNYEAQ (reference sequence). The CDR3 DNA reads as TGTGCCAGCAGCTTTGGCGGGGGGGCGACAGATACGCAGTATTTT. Its protein is CASSFGGGATDTQYF.

This clonotype was seen repeatedly, ten times or more. CDR3 protein: CASSLVRSGRMYNEQFF. CDR3 nucleotides: TGTGCCAGCAGCTTAGTGAGAAGCGGGAGAATGTATAATGAGCAGTTCTTC. The chain combines TRBV11-2 with TRBJ2-1, with 8 positions matching TRBD2. Germline V gives CDR1 SGHAT, CDR2 FQNNGV. The CDR3 spans 17 residues. The V gene end was trimmed by 1 base and the J gene end by 7 bases; junction bases not matched to a gene: 12.

Sample share makes this clonotype medium-sized. The chain combines TRBV2 with TRBJ1-1; no reliable D call. V was pared by 5 bases and J by 1 base, with 8 bases between. CDR1 SNHLY and CDR2 FYNNEI come from the germline V gene. This CDR3 is 13 amino acids long. The CDR3 is CASSFTENTEAFF. CDR3 coding DNA: TGTGCCAGCAGTTTTACAGAGAACACTGAAGCTTTCTTT.

This clonotype has a count of ten or more. The chain combines TRBV28 with TRBJ1-2; TRBD1 might be the D (5 bases). The V gene lost 8 bases and the J gene lost 8 bases, with 15 bases spanning the gap. The CDR3 is 12 amino acids. Germline CDR1 MDHEN, CDR2 SYDVKM. The CDR3 spells CASYRAGRGYTF. As DNA, the CDR3 is TGTGCCAGCTATCGGGCAGGGCGCGGCTACACCTTC.

V gene TRBV6-6 combines with J gene TRBJ2-3, with unresolved D. CDR1 and CDR2 (germline): MNHNY, SVGAGI (reference sequence). This CDR3 comprises 16 residues. The ends were cut back, 5 bases at V and 0 bases at J, with 15 bases in the middle. For the CDR3, the DNA is TGTGCCAGCAGTCCACCCGACGTACGTAGCACAGATACGCAGTATTTT. It is translated as CASSPPDVRSTDTQYF.

This chain connects TRBV3-2 to TRBJ2-3; the table gives TRBD2 as D, unverified against the DNA. TRBV3-2 is a listed pseudogene. The CDR3 runs 18 residues. The CDR3 is CASSPTSGMTRPTDTQYF. In DNA, the CDR3 is TGTGCCAGCAGCCCGACTAGCGGGATGACACGACCCACAGATACGCAGTATTTT.

The chain couples TRBV3-1 to TRBJ2-2; D uncertain. The CDR3 spans 13 residues. Per the germline V gene, CDR1 is LGHDT and CDR2 is YNNKEL (reference sequence). Between the trimmed V and J ends, which lost 4 bases and 6 bases, there was a span of 9 bases. The CDR3 DNA follows: TGTGCCAGCAGCCCCCGTTGGGCCGGGGAGCTGTTTTTT. Amino acid sequence: CASSPRWAGELFF.

This clonotype appeared a few times. This rearrangement joins TRBV18 to TRBJ2-3, with TRBD1 as a possible D gene (6 bases). Germline V gene data show CDR1 as KGHSH and CDR2 as LQKENI. This CDR3 has 15 residues. Deletions cut 5 bases from V and 0 bases from J, with 12 bases between. CDR3 DNA sequence: TGTGCCAGCTCAAACAGGGAGAGTAGCACAGATACGCAGTATTTT. Encoded protein: CASSNRESSTDTQYF.

The sample holds many counts of this clonotype. The chain is built from TRBV19 and TRBJ1-4; the D gene is possibly TRBD1 (6 bases). Trimming stripped 4 bases from V and 0 bases from J, with 6 bases between. Per germline, CDR1 LNHDA and CDR2 SQIVND (reference sequence). The length of the CDR3 is 14 residues. For the CDR3, the DNA is TGTGCCAGTAGTAGGACAGCAACTAATGAAAAACTGTTTTTT. It yields the protein CASSRTATNEKLFF.

This clonotype was observed at least ten times. The chain links TRBV3-1 to TRBJ2-7; tentative D call: TRBD2 (7 bases). Germline CDR1 and CDR2: LGHDT and YNNKEL (reference sequence). The CDR3 contains 13 residues. Deletions cut 4 bases from V and 8 bases from J, with 15 bases between. The CDR3 protein is CASSPPGRGKQYF. The CDR3 DNA is TGTGCCAGCAGCCCCCCGGGGAGGGGGAAGCAGTACTTC.

This chain joins TRBV5-1 and TRBJ2-1, with TRBD2 identical over 7 bases. This CDR3 spans 13 amino acids. Unmatched junction bases numbered 3, after V lost 0 bases and J lost 9 bases. Per germline, CDR1 SGHRS and CDR2 YFSETQ. In nucleotides, the CDR3 is TGCGCCAGCAGCTTGGATACGGGAGGTGAGCAGTTCTTC. As protein: CASSLDTGGEQFF.

This clonotype was detected many times. The chain is built from TRBV9 and TRBJ2-1; possible D gene TRBD2, 6 bases. The CDR3 has 15 residues. Per germline, CDR1 SGDLS and CDR2 YYNGEE. Trimming left V 3 bases short and J 2 bases short, with 12 bases between. CDR3 bases: TGTGCCAGCAGCGAGACGGGAGTGACCTACAATGAGCAGTTCTTC. It yields the protein CASSETGVTYNEQFF.

This clonotype has at least ten counts. The CDR3 nucleotides read TGTGCCAGCAGTTTTAATCGCGGGAGAGGAAGAGAGACCCAGTACTTC. This codes for CASSFNRGRGRETQYF. J is TRBJ2-5 and V is TRBV27; the match to TRBD2 covers 7 bases. Germline V lookup: CDR1 MNHEY, CDR2 SMNVEV (reference sequence). The CDR3 has 16 residues. V lost 3 bases, J lost 4 bases, and 11 bases stayed unmatched.

A few counts support this clonotype. V is TRBV6-2 or TRBV6-3 and J is TRBJ2-5, with D uncertain. V gave up 3 bases and J gave up 5 bases, with 4 bases separating them. Germline CDR1 reads MNHEY; CDR2 reads SVGEGT. The CDR3 length is 11 residues. CDR3 nucleotides: TGTGCCAGCAGTTATCCGGAGACCCAGTACTTC. It translates to CASSYPETQYF.

Here the CDR3 reads CASSQSGLAGETQYF. As DNA, the CDR3 is TGCGCCAGCAGCCAATCTGGACTAGCGGGAGAGACCCAGTACTTC. The chain couples TRBV4-1 to TRBJ2-5, with 11 bases matching TRBD2. After removal of 2 bases from V and 4 bases from J, the junction contained 3 bases not matched to a gene. Germline CDR1 is MGHRA and CDR2 is YSYEKL. This CDR3 spans 15 amino acids.

This clonotype was counted a few times. At one of its ends the junction is not consistent with the germline gene, which may arise from a read error. V gene TRBV2 combines with J gene TRBJ1-1; D perhaps matches TRBD1 (6 bases). Germline V gives CDR1 SNHLY, CDR2 FYNNEI. The CDR3 totals 14 residues. CDR3 in DNA: TGTGCCAGCAGGGAAGACGGGACAAGGAGGGGAGCTTTCTTT. It specifies CASREDGTRRGAFF.

The rearrangement links TRBV7-2 to TRBJ1-2, with D unresolved. Germline lookup yields CDR1 SGHTA and CDR2 FQGNSA. This CDR3 spans 14 amino acids. Deletions cut 1 base from V and 0 bases from J, with 6 bases between. The CDR3, as DNA: TGTGCCAGCAGCTTAGACAAGGCTAACTATGGCTACACCTTC. As protein: CASSLDKANYGYTF.

The sample holds a few counts of this clonotype. The gene calls are TRBV11-2 and TRBJ2-7; a weak D match, TRBD2 (7 bases). The CDR3 runs 15 residues. Trimming removed 1 base from V and 5 bases from J, with 15 bases in between. Per germline, CDR1 SGHAT and CDR2 FQNNGV. The CDR3 coding sequence is TGTGCCAGCAGCTTAGTAGGGGGAGGGGCGAACGAGCAGTACTTC. Protein product: CASSLVGGGANEQYF. Using reference TRBV11-2 and TRBJ2-7 for the parts outside the CDR3, the full variable domain is EAGVAQSPRYKIIEKRQSVAFWCNPISGHATLYWYQQILGQGPKLLIQFQNNGVVDDSQLPKDRFSAERLKGVDSTLKIQPAKLEDSAVYLCASSLVGGGANEQYFGPGTRLTVT.

This clonotype was detected only a few times. V gene TRBV24-1 combines with J gene TRBJ2-3, with D tentatively TRBD2 (6 bases). The CDR3 runs to 15 residues. Trimming took 4 bases from V and 4 from J, leaving 14 bases between them. Germline V CDR1 and CDR2: KGHDR, SFDVKD. CDR3 nucleotide sequence: TGTGCCACCAGTGAGTCCCCCGGGGGATCAGATACGCAGTATTTT. It translates to CATSESPGGSDTQYF.

This clonotype has at least ten counts. The rearrangement joins TRBV4-3 to TRBJ1-1, with 8 nucleotides matching TRBD1. The J segment lost 6 bases and the V segment lost 2 bases, leaving 5 bases of the junction unmatched. CDR1 and CDR2 (germline): LGHNA, YSLEER. The CDR3 spans 14 residues. In DNA form, the CDR3 reads TGCGCCAGCAGCCAAAATCAGGGGGCATCTGAAGCTTTCTTT. Protein product: CASSQNQGASEAFF.